The table lists the clone carrying this T cell receptor beta chain with a few counts. Its antigen is not identified. The data belong to a study of a mutant IDH1 vaccine in newly diagnosed glioma. Study context: Investigators started vaccination 4-6 weeks after radiotherapy alone, or with temozolomide cycles.

V was pared by 6 bases and J by 1 base, with 15 bases between. Germline-derived CDR1 and CDR2 are MDHEN and SYDVKM. This CDR3 has 16 amino acids. Noted time point: week 11, during vaccination. The study gave 300 ug of mutant IDH1 20-mer peptide per vaccine dose, with topical imiquimod. TCRdb keeps only in-frame clones here, not all; method: immunoSEQ multiplex PCR. Found here are 95,000 to 120,000 clones, roughly 90% of them singletons; the top ten hold roughly 0.62%. This sample comprised PBMCs, obtained from a glioma patient whose treatment included an IDH1 peptide vaccine. The receptor comes from a woman between 50 and 59 years old with glioma. The rearrangement uses TRBV28 and TRBJ2-2; D gene uncertain. The CDR3 nucleotides read TGTGCCAGCAGCCCCATAGAGTGGGAGAACACCGGGGAGCTGTTTTTT. Protein sequence: CASSPIEWENTGELFF.